This section outlines one T cell receptor (beta chain) sequence together with its context. The data belong to a study of blood T cell repertoires in COVID-19. Turning to the study itself: From the United States, Italy and Spain came samples of acute and convalescent COVID-19. From T cells, B-cell-depleted T cells, or PBMCs came the material, which was cDNA or gDNA.

Under the authors' procedure: Nucleated cell counts were estimated from reference gene primer amplification. Sequencing was performed with immunoSEQ multiplex PCR; in TCRdb, only in-frame clones are kept and a portion is missing. The DNA was the basis for D and trimming; V, J and clone size are from that table. The sample has under 75,000 clones, over 70% seen once. This receptor was taken from a man in his sixties with acute or convalescent COVID-19. The sample was peripheral blood.

The CDR3 is CASSLQAGSPYEQYF. CDR3 sequence (DNA): TGTGCCAGCAGCCTTCAGGCCGGCAGCCCCTACGAGCAGTACTTC. The V call is TRBV7-3, the J call TRBJ2-7, with D uncertain. Germline V gene lookup returns CDR1 SGHTA and CDR2 FQGTGA. The CDR3 loop spans 15 amino acids. V was trimmed by 5 bases and J by 2 bases, leaving 16 bases between them.